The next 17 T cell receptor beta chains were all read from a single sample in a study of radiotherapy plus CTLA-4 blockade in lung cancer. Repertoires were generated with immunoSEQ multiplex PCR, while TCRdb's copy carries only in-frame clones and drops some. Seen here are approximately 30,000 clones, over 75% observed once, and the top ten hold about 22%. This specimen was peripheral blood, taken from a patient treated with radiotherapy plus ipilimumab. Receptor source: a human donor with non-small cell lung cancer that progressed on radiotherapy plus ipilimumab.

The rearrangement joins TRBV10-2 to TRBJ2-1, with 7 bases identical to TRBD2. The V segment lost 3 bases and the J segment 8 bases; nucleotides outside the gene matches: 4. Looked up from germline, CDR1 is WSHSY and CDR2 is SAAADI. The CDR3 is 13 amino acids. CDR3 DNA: TGCGCCAGCAGTGACCAGGGAGGGTATGAGCAGTTCTTC. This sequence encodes CASSDQGGYEQFF.

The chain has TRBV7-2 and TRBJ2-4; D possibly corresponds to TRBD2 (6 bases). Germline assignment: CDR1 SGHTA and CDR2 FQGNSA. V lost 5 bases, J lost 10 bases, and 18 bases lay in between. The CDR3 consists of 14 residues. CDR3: CASSKGLGGRIQYF. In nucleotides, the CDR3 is TGTGCCAGCAGCAAGGGGTTGGGGGGAAGGATTCAGTACTTC.

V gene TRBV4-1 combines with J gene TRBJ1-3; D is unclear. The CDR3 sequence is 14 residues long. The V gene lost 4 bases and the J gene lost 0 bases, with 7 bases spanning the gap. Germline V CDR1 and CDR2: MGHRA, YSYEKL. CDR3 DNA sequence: TGCGCCAGCAGCCGAGGATCCTCTGGAAACACCATATATTTT. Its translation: CASSRGSSGNTIYF.

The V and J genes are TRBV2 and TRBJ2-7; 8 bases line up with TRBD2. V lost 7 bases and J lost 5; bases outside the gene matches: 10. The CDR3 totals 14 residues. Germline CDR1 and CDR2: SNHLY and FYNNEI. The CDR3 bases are TGTGCCAGCACGCTATACCGGACTAGCAACGAGCAGTACTTC. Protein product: CASTLYRTSNEQYF.

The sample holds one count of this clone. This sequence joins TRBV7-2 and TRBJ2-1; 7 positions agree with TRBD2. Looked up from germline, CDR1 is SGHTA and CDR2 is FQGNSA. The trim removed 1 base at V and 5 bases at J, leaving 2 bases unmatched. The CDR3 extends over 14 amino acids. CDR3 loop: CASSLDTSDNEQFF. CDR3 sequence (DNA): TGTGCCAGCAGCTTAGACACTAGCGACAATGAGCAGTTCTTC.

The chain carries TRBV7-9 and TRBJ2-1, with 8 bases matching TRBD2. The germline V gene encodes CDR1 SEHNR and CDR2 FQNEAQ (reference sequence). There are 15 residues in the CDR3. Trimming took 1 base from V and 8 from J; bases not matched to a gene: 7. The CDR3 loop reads CASSLVGLVIDEQFF. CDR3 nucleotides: TGTGCCAGCAGCTTAGTGGGACTAGTTATCGATGAGCAGTTCTTC. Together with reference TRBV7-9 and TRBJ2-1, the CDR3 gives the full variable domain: DTGVSQNPRHKITKRGQNVTFRCDPISEHNRLYWYRQTLGQGPEFLTYFQNEAQLEKSRLLSDRFSAERPKGSFSTLEIQRTEQGDSAMYLCASSLVGLVIDEQFFGPGTRLTVL.

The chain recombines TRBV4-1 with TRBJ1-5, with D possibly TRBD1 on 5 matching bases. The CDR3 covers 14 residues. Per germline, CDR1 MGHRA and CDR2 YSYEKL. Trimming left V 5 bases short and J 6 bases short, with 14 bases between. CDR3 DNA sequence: TGCGCCAGCAGCTCGGGGGGATACGGTCAGCCCCAGCATTTT. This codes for CASSSGGYGQPQHF.

Written as DNA, the CDR3 is TGTGCCAGCTGCCAAAGGGGGACAGGAAACACTGAAGCTTTCTTT. As protein: CASCQRGTGNTEAFF. The chain links TRBV18 to TRBJ1-1, with 8 bases identical to TRBD1. Germline CDR1 KGHSH, CDR2 LQKENI. The junction had 9 bases not matched to a gene; V was cut back by 7 bases and J by 2 bases. The CDR3 extends over 15 amino acids.

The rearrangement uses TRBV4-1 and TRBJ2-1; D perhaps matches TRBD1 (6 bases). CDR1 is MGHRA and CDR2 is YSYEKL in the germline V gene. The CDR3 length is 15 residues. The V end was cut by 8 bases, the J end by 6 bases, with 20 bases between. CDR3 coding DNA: TGCGCCAGCCAGAGGGGGACCGGGGCCCCCAATGAGCAGTTCTTC. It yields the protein CASQRGTGAPNEQFF.

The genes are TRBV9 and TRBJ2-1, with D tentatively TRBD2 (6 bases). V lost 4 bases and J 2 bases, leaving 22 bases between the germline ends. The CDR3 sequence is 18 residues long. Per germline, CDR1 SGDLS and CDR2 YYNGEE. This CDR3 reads CASSLTPWGEGTYNEQFF. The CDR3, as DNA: TGTGCCAGCAGCTTGACCCCTTGGGGGGAAGGGACCTACAATGAGCAGTTCTTC.

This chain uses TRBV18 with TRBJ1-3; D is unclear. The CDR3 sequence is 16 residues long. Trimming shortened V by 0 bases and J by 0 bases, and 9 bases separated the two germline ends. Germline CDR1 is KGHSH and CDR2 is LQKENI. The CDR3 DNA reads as TGTGCCAGCTCACCACCGCTAGGTAGCTCTGGAAACACCATATATTTT. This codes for CASSPPLGSSGNTIYF.

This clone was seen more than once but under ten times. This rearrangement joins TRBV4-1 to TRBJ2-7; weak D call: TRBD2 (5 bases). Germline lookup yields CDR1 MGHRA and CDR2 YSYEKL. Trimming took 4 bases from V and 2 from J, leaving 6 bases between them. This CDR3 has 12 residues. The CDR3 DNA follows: TGCGCCAGCAGCCCCGGGACCTACGAGCAGTACTTC. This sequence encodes CASSPGTYEQYF.

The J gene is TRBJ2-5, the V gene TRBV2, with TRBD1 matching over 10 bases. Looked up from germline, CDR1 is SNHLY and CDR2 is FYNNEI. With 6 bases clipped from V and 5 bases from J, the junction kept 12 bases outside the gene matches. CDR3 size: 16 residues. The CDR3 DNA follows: TGTGCCAGCAGGGCGGCGGGGGACAGGGGTAGGGAGACCCAGTACTTC. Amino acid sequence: CASRAAGDRGRETQYF.

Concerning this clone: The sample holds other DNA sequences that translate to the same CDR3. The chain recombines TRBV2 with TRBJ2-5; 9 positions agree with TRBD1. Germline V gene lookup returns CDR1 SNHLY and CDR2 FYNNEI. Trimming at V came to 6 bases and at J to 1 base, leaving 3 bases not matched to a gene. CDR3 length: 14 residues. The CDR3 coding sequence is TGTGCCAGCAGGGGACAGGGCCTCCAAGAGACCCAGTACTTC. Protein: CASRGQGLQETQYF.

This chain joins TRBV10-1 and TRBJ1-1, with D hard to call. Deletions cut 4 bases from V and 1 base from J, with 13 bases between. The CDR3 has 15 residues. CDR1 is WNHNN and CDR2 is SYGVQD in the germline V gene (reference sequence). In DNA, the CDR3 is TGCGCCAGCAGTGGGGGAGGCAGGCCGAACACTGAAGCTTTCTTT. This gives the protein CASSGGGRPNTEAFF.

This CDR3 is CASKERNQNQPQHF. The DNA of the CDR3 is TGTGCCAGTAAGGAGAGAAATCAGAATCAGCCCCAGCATTTT. This chain connects TRBV19 to TRBJ1-5; D is unresolved. Germline CDR1 is LNHDA and CDR2 is SQIVND (reference sequence). Trimming pared 7 bases from V and 4 bases from J, leaving 14 bases between. The CDR3 runs 14 residues.

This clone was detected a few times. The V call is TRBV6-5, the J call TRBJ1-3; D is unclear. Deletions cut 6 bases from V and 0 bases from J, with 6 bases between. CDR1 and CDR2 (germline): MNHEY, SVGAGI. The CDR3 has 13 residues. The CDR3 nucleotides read TGTGCCAGCAGACTGTACTCTGGAAACACCATATATTTT. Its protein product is CASRLYSGNTIYF.